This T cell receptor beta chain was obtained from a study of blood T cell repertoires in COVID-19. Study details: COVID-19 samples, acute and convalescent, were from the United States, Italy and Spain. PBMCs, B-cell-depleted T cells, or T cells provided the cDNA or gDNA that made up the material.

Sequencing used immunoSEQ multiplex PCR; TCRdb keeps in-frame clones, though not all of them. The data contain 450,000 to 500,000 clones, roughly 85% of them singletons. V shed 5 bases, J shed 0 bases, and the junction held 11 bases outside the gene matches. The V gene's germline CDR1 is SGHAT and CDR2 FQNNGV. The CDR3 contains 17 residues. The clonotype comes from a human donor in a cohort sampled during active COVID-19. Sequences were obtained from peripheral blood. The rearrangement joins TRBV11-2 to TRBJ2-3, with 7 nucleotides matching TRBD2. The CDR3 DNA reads TGTGCCAGCAGCAAGCAAGGACTAGTCACTAGCACAGATACGCAGTATTTT. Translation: CASSKQGLVTSTDTQYF. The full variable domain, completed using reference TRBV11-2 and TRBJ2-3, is EAGVAQSPRYKIIEKRQSVAFWCNPISGHATLYWYQQILGQGPKLLIQFQNNGVVDDSQLPKDRFSAERLKGVDSTLKIQPAKLEDSAVYLCASSKQGLVTSTDTQYFGPGTRLTVL.